Below are 8 T cell receptor beta chains sequenced from a single sample in a study of shared clonotypes between healthy human individuals. The naive CD8 fraction comprised CD45RO-negative cells positively selected for CCR7 and excluded terminally differentiated effector memory CD45RA+ cells. TCRdb keeps only in-frame clones here, not all; method: immunoSEQ multiplex PCR. The repertoire has about 800,000 clones, 90% to 97% of them found once; the top ten carry 0.2% to 0.25%. The sequencing input was naive CD8+ T cells sorted from blood. The receptors here all came from a man in his thirties or forties in good health.

This clone was seen once. The J gene is TRBJ2-7, the V gene TRBV29-1, with D uncertain. V was pared by 3 bases and J by 10 bases, with 16 bases between. The CDR3 runs to 12 residues. Germline CDR1 and CDR2: SQVTM and ANQGSEA. The CDR3 coding sequence is TGCAGCGTTGATGATCTAGGAGCCAACCAGTACTTC. This sequence encodes CSVDDLGANQYF.

The sample holds one count of this clone. This chain links TRBV9 with TRBJ2-1, with 9 bases matching TRBD2. Unmatched junction bases numbered 12, after V lost 4 bases and J lost 1 base. The CDR3 has 18 amino acids. Per germline, CDR1 SGDLS and CDR2 YYNGEE. The CDR3 coding sequence is TGTGCCAGCAGCCCCCGGGGTAGCGGGAGTAAGTCCTACAATGAGCAGTTCTTC. Translation: CASSPRGSGSKSYNEQFF.

The rearrangement joins TRBV9 to TRBJ2-1; TRBD1 or TRBD2 may be the D gene (5 bases each). Trimming shortened V by 4 bases and J by 4 bases, and 12 bases separated the two germline ends. CDR3 size: 14 residues. Germline V CDR1 and CDR2: SGDLS, YYNGEE. CDR3 amino acids: CASSLGTGYNEQFF. The CDR3 nucleotides are TGTGCCAGCAGCTTAGGGACCGGTTACAATGAGCAGTTCTTC.

V and J are TRBV11-2 and TRBJ2-1; 7 bases agree with TRBD2. The CDR3 extends over 15 amino acids. Germline assignment: CDR1 SGHAT and CDR2 FQNNGV. Trimming at V came to 8 bases and at J to 2 bases, leaving 9 bases not matched to a gene. Here the CDR3 DNA reads TGTGCCAGCCTAGGGGAGGGTATCACCTACAATGAGCAGTTCTTC. Its translation: CASLGEGITYNEQFF.

The gene calls are TRBV7-9 and TRBJ1-1; no reliable D call. The CDR3 extends over 13 amino acids. The germline V gene has CDR1 SEHNR and CDR2 FQNEAQ (reference sequence). Between the trimmed V and J ends, which lost 1 base and 7 bases, there was a span of 10 bases. This chain's CDR3 is CASSLEGRNEAFF. CDR3 DNA sequence: TGTGCCAGCAGCTTAGAAGGACGGAATGAAGCTTTCTTT.

The chain recombines TRBV30 with TRBJ2-7; 7 bases line up with TRBD1. Germline CDR1 reads GTSNPN; CDR2 reads SVGIG (reference sequence). The V and J ends lost 3 bases and 5 bases, in that order; junction bases with no gene match: 4. The CDR3 runs to 12 residues. CDR3 region: CAWSGDRDEQYF. The DNA of the CDR3 is TGTGCCTGGAGCGGCGACAGGGACGAGCAGTACTTC. Looking up the rest from reference TRBV30 and TRBJ2-7 gives the full variable domain: SQTIHQWPATLVQPVGSPLSLECTVEGTSNPNLYWYRQAAGRGLQLLFYSVGIGQISSEVPQNLSASRPQDRQFILSSKKLLLSDSGFYLCAWSGDRDEQYFGPGTRLTVT.

The gene calls are TRBV11-2 and TRBJ2-1, with 10 bases fitting TRBD2. Per germline, CDR1 SGHAT and CDR2 FQNNGV. V lost 5 bases to trimming and J lost 8 bases; unmatched junction nucleotides: 15. The CDR3 extends over 17 amino acids. This CDR3 reads CASSQSLASGSMDEQFF. The CDR3 bases are TGTGCCAGCAGCCAGTCATTGGCTAGCGGGAGTATGGATGAGCAGTTCTTC.

The V call is TRBV27, the J call TRBJ2-7, with TRBD2 matching 9 bases. From germline, CDR1 is MNHEY and CDR2 SMNVEV (reference sequence). Losses at the gene ends were 2 bases for V and 4 bases for J; bases not matched to a gene: 12. CDR3 size: 17 residues. In DNA, the CDR3 is TGTGCCAGCAGTTTAAAGCGGGATAGCGGGAGATTTTACGAGCAGTACTTC. As protein: CASSLKRDSGRFYEQYF.